This T cell receptor (beta chain) stems from a study of cytomegalovirus exposure and HLA in healthy donors. Study findings and constraints: Subsequent analysis showed first-cohort TCR clusters tending to co-occur in about 110 validation repertoires. Usually a TCR sequence was rare, but some public TCRs were found in many donors.

Sequencing used immunoSEQ multiplex PCR; TCRdb keeps in-frame clones, though not all of them. The data show 150,000 to 200,000 clones, 70% to 90% seen once. The CDR3 contains 16 residues. The V gene's germline CDR1 is GTSNPN and CDR2 SVGIG (reference sequence). Trimming stripped 0 bases from V and 8 bases from J, with 22 bases between. A single count supports this clone. Its antigen is undetermined. This receptor was identified in a man aged 30-40 years in good health and CMV-seropositive. Sequenced material: PBMCs. The chain combines TRBV30 with TRBJ1-2; the D gene is possibly TRBD1 (6 bases). CDR3 nucleotides: TGTGCCTGGAGTGTACAAGAGGTTCGGGGGGCTTGGGGCTACACCTTC. As protein: CAWSVQEVRGAWGYTF.